This T cell receptor (beta chain) derives from a study of blood T cell repertoires in COVID-19. Study-wide background: The samples span acute and convalescent COVID-19 from the United States, Italy and Spain. PBMCs, B-cell-depleted T cells, or T cells were the source of the cDNA or gDNA that made up the material.

Per the original methods: Amplification of reference gene primers was used by the study to estimate nucleated cell counts. The repertoire was sequenced with immunoSEQ multiplex PCR; TCRdb's copy has only in-frame clones and lacks some. The DNA was the basis for D and trimming; V, J and clone size are from that table. The sample lists some 150,000 clones; approximately 90% were seen once. From germline, CDR1 is SQVTM and CDR2 ANQGSEA. The V segment lost 1 base and the J segment 11 bases; nucleotides outside the gene matches: 9. The CDR3 consists of 14 residues. This TCR derives from a woman aged 50 to 60 with active or convalescent COVID-19. The chain employs TRBV29-1 and TRBJ1-1; TRBD1 matches 11 bases. Sequenced material: peripheral blood. CDR3 protein: CSVEVGTGGLRAFF. The CDR3 DNA reads as TGCAGCGTTGAAGTAGGGACAGGGGGTCTGCGGGCTTTCTTT. Together with reference TRBV29-1 and TRBJ1-1, the CDR3 gives the full variable domain: SAVISQKPSRDICQRGTSLTIQCQVDSQVTMMFWYRQQPGQSLTLIATANQGSEATYESGFVIDKFPISRPNLTFSTLTVSNMSPEDSSIYLCSVEVGTGGLRAFFGQGTRLTVV.